This T cell receptor beta chain originates from a study of cytomegalovirus exposure and HLA in healthy donors. Study outcomes and limitations: Judged likely to be a sequencing artifact was a cluster of highly shared sequence variants. Among the CMV-associated chains, three were confirmed in vitro as specific for CMV antigens. Later findings reportedly placed an Asian-associated ancestry cluster below the approximately 630-donor mean for N-insertions.

A multiplex PCR was run with 60 Vbeta primers and 13 Jbeta primers. Some clones are missing from TCRdb's copy, which holds only in-frame ones; the method was immunoSEQ multiplex PCR. The sample lists 150,000 to 200,000 clones; roughly 76% were seen once. This clone was observed many times. No antigen is known for it. Per the germline V gene, CDR1 is SGDLS and CDR2 is YYNGEE. V lost 3 bases to trimming and J lost 9 bases, with 13 bases between them. The CDR3 is 13 residues long. The receptor's source is a middle-aged man in good health and CMV-seropositive. Sequenced input: PBMCs. The J gene is TRBJ2-1, the V gene TRBV9; tentatively, D is TRBD1 (6 bases). The CDR3 region is CASSAEGVREQFF. Here the CDR3 DNA reads TGTGCCAGCAGCGCAGAGGGGGTCCGTGAGCAGTTCTTC.